The T cell receptor (beta chain) described here comes from a study of CD8 T cells in Susac syndrome. About the study: Patients with Susac syndrome were therapy-naive, treated with corticosteroids, or treated with intravenous immunoglobulin alone when blood was collected.

The CDR3 extends over 13 amino acids. Trimming shortened V by 6 bases and J by 0 bases, and 11 bases separated the two germline ends. Germline values: CDR1 DFQATT, CDR2 SNEGSKA (reference sequence). A quantity of roughly 0.5 to 1 ug RNA underwent reverse transcription using random hexamers. Using its own MiXCR run on the immunoSEQ multiplex PCR reads, TCRdb lists one record per CDR3 protein. The data contain around 170,000 distinct CDR3 sequences, 85% to 95% of them seen just once; the ten biggest clones take up approximately 0.16%. The table lists this clonotype with a count of one. Patients with Susac syndrome met the recently defined diagnostic criteria for definite or probable disease.

The rearrangement joins TRBV20-1 to TRBJ1-1, with D perhaps TRBD1 (5 bases). The receptor was derived from a human donor with Susac syndrome. The sequencing sample was made of CD8+ T cells from PBMCs. The CDR3 reads CSASPGVNTEAFF. Here the CDR3 DNA reads TGCAGTGCCTCACCGGGGGTGAACACTGAAGCTTTCTTT.